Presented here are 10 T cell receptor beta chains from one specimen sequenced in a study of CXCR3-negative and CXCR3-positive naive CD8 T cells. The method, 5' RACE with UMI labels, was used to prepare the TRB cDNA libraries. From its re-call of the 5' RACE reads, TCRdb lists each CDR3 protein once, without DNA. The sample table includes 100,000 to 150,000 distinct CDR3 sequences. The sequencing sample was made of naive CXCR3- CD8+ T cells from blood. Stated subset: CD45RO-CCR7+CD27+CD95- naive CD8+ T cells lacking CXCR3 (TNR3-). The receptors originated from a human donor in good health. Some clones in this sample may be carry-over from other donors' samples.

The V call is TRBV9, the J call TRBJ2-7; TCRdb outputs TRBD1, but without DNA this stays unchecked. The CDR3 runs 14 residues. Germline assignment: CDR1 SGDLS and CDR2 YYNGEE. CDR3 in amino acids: CASSGPPEMSEQYF.

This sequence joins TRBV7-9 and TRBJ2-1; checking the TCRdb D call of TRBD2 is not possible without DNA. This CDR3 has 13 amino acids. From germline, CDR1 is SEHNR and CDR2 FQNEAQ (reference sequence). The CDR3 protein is CASSNGLADEQFF. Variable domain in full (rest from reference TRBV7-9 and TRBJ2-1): DTGVSQNPRHKITKRGQNVTFRCDPISEHNRLYWYRQTLGQGPEFLTYFQNEAQLEKSRLLSDRFSAERPKGSFSTLEIQRTEQGDSAMYLCASSNGLADEQFFGPGTRLTVL.

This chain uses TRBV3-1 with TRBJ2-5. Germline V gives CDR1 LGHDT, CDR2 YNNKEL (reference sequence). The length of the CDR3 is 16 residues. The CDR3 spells CASSQVLRYRGETQYF.

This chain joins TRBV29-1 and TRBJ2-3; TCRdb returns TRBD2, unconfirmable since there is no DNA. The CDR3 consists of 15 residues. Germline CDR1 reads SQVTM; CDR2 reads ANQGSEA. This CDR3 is CSVEEASAYTDTQYF.

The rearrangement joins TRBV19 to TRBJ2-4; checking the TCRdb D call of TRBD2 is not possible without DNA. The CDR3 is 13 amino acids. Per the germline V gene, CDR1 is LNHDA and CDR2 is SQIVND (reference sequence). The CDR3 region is CASSIDQRGSAYF.

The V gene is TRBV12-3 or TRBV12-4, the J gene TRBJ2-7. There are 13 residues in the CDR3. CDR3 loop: CASSPRPDHEQYF.

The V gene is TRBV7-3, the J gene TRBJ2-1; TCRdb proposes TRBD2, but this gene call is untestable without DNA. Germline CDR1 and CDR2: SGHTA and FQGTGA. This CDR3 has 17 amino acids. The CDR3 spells CASSLQGITSGSGEQFF.

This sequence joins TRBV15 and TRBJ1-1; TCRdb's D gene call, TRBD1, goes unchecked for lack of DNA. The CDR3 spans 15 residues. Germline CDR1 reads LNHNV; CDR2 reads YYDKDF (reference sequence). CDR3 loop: CATSRDGQGRTEAFF.

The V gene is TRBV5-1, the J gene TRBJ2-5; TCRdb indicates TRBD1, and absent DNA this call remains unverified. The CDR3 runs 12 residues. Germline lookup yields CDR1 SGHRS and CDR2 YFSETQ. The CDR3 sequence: CASSPTGDTQYF.

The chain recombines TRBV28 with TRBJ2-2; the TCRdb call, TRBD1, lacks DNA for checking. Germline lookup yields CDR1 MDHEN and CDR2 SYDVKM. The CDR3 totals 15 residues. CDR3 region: CASSPRPVHTGELFF.